These 4 T cell receptor beta chains were sequenced from one sample in a study of shared clonotypes between healthy human individuals. Repertoires were generated with immunoSEQ multiplex PCR, while TCRdb's copy carries only in-frame clones and drops some. The sample shows fewer than 400,000 clones, around 74% of them seen only once. The source material was memory CD4+ T cells sorted from blood. The subset here: CD45RA-negative fraction. The receptors were sampled from a man aged 25 to 40 in good health.

This clone occurred once. The chain uses TRBV5-4 and TRBJ2-7; 9 nucleotides line up with TRBD2. The CDR3 covers 13 residues. The ends lost 3 bases at V and 7 bases at J; junction bases unmatched: 5. From germline, CDR1 is SGHNT and CDR2 YYREEE (reference sequence). CDR3 nucleotide sequence: TGTGCCAGCAGCTCCGGACTAGCGAAAGAGCAGTACTTC. It translates to CASSSGLAKEQYF.

The chain recombines TRBV11-2 with TRBJ2-7, with 8 bases aligning to TRBD2. Trimming at V came to 0 bases and at J to 3 bases, leaving 1 base not matched to a gene. The germline V gene encodes CDR1 SGHAT and CDR2 FQNNGV. The CDR3 extends over 14 amino acids. The CDR3 DNA is TGTGCCAGCAGCTTAGATGCGGGAGGCTACGAGCAGTACTTC. It is translated as CASSLDAGGYEQYF.

The V and J genes are TRBV5-5 and TRBJ1-5; D is unresolved. Trimming cost V 1 base and J 3 bases, with 5 bases left between them. Germline values: CDR1 SGHKS, CDR2 YYEKEE (reference sequence). The CDR3 consists of 13 residues. CDR3 amino acids: CASSLTVNQPQHF. The CDR3 DNA reads as TGTGCCAGCAGCTTGACAGTCAATCAGCCCCAGCATTTT.

The chain joins TRBV5-1 to TRBJ2-3; D might be TRBD2 (6 bases). Germline CDR1 reads SGHRS; CDR2 reads YFSETQ. The CDR3 is made up of 15 amino acids. V was pared by 0 bases and J by 0 bases, with 8 bases between. The CDR3 loop reads CASSLEGTSTDTQYF. In DNA, the CDR3 is TGCGCCAGCAGCTTGGAAGGGACTAGCACAGATACGCAGTATTTT.